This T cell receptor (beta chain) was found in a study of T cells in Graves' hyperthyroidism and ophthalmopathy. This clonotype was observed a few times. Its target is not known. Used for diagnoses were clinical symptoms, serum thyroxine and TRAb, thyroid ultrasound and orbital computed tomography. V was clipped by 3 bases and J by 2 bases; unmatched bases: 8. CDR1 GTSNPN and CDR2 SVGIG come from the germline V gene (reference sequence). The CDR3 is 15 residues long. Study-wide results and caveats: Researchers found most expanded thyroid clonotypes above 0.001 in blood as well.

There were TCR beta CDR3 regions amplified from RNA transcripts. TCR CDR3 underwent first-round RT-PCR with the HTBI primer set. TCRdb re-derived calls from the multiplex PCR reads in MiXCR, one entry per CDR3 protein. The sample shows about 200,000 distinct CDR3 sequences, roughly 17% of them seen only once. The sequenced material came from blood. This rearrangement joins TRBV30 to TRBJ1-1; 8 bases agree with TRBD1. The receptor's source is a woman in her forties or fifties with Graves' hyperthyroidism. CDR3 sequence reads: CAWRAWTGPNTEAFF. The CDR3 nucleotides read TGTGCCTGGAGGGCCTGGACAGGGCCTAACACTGAAGCTTTCTTT.